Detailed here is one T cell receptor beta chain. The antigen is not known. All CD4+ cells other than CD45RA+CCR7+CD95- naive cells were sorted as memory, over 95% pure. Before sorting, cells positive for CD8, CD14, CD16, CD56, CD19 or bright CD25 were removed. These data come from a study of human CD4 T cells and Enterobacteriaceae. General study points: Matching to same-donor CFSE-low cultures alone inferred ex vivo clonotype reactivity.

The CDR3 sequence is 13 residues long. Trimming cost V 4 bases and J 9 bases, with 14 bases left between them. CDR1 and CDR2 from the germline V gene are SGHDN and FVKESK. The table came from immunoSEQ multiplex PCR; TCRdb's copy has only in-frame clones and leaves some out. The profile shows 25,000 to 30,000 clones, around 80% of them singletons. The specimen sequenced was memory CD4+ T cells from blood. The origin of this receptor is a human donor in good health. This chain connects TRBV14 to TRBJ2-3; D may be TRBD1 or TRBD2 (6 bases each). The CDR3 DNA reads TGTGCCAGCAGCCTTACACAGGGAGGCACGCAGTATTTT. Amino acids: CASSLTQGGTQYF.